The following is a TCR beta chain sequence with its context. Its antigen is unknown. Clones were read by immunoSEQ multiplex PCR, and TCRdb kept only the in-frame ones, dropping some. The table records roughly 6,400 clones, 20% to 25% of them present only once. Regarding treatment: randomized to nivolumab then ipilimumab (arm A) or the reverse (arm B). These data belong to a study of sequential checkpoint blockade in melanoma. Whole-study context: TCRbeta immunosequencing was performed on DNA from 75 to 95 pretreatment melanoma tumor samples.

Regarding the study as a whole: About 30 times likelier clinical benefit followed increased tumor T-cell fraction and clonality.

The V gene end was trimmed by 2 bases and the J gene end by 3 bases; junction bases not matched to a gene: 10. The CDR3 loop spans 17 amino acids. The V gene's germline CDR1 is KGHSH and CDR2 LQKENI. The sequences come from tumor tissue (inferred from file names), collected from a patient given nivolumab and ipilimumab in sequence. The gene calls are TRBV18 and TRBJ1-5, with 7 nucleotides matching TRBD1. This TCR was sampled from a human donor with melanoma. The CDR3 DNA sequence: TGTGCCAGCTCACCATTGGGAGGGGGCGATTCCAATCAGCCCCAGCATTTT. Its translation: CASSPLGGGDSNQPQHF. The complete variable domain, with remaining parts taken from reference TRBV18 and TRBJ1-5, reads NAGVMQNPRHLVRRRGQEARLRCSPMKGHSHVYWYRQLPEEGLKFMVYLQKENIIDESGMPKERFSAEFPKEGPSILRIQQVVRGDSAAYFCASSPLGGGDSNQPQHFGDGTRLSIL.